This T cell receptor beta chain was recovered during a study of cytomegalovirus exposure and HLA in healthy donors. The PCR had 60 Vbeta and 13 Jbeta primers. This table comes from immunoSEQ multiplex PCR, and its TCRdb copy is limited to in-frame clones, with some not included. The sample yields around 150,000 clones, about 81% seen once. These donors counted as nominally healthy when sampled, but unrecorded immune exposures were likely. The ends lost 5 bases at V and 7 bases at J; junction bases unmatched: 4. Looked up from germline, CDR1 is SGHNT and CDR2 is YENEEA. The CDR3 has 15 amino acids. This chain connects TRBV11-3 to TRBJ2-1; 14 bases are a match to TRBD2. The sequencing input was PBMCs. The clonotype originates from a girl aged 5-17 years in good health and CMV-seropositive. For the CDR3, the DNA is TGTGCCAGCAGCCATGGACTAGCGGGGGGAAATGAGCAGTTCTTC. Translating it yields CASSHGLAGGNEQFF.